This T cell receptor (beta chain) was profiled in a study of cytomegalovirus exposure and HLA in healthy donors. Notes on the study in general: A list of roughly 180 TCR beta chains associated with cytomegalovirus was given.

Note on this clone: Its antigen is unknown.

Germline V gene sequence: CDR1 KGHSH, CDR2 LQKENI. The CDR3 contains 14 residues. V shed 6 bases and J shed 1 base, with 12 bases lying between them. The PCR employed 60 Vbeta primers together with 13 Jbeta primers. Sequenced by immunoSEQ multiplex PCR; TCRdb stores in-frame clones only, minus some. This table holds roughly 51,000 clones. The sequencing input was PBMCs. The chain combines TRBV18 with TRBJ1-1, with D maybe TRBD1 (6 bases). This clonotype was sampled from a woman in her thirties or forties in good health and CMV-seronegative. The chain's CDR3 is CASSPGQSNTEAFF. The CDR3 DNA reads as TGTGCCAGCTCGCCTGGACAGTCGAACACTGAAGCTTTCTTT.